These 26 T cell receptor beta chains came from one sample sequenced in a study of T cells expressing NK-cell markers. Each CDR3 protein gets one entry in TCRdb, which reprocessed the 5' RACE reads and gives no DNA. Here the sample table reports about 160,000 distinct CDR3 sequences. Input material: blood T cells: a sorted CD56 or NKG2C T cell subset, CD4+ or CD8+ T cells, or bulk PBMC T cells (not recorded which). These receptors came from a man aged 18-75 years in good health.

The chain combines TRBV29-1 with TRBJ2-7; the D call of TRBD1 rests on TCRdb alone, since no DNA is present to check it. The germline CDR1 and CDR2 sequences are SQVTM and ANQGSEA. CDR3 length: 12 amino acids. The CDR3 sequence is CSVGGQGNEQYF.

The chain couples TRBV6-1 to TRBJ1-1. The CDR3 runs 12 residues. Germline V gene data show CDR1 as MNHNS and CDR2 as SASEGT. The CDR3 spells CASSEDRFEAFF.

The chain carries TRBV7-2 and TRBJ1-4; the TCRdb D gene call, TRBD1, has no DNA to confirm it. The CDR3 extends over 15 amino acids. Germline V gene lookup returns CDR1 SGHTA and CDR2 FQGNSA. The CDR3 here is CASSLALQGGEKLFF.

J is TRBJ1-4 and V is TRBV27; no DNA is available, so the TRBD1 call from TCRdb remains unchecked. The germline gives CDR1 MNHEY, CDR2 SMNVEV (reference sequence). This CDR3 is built from 14 residues. The CDR3 here is CASSLSQGAVKLFF.

The rearrangement links TRBV7-6 to TRBJ2-5; TCRdb's assignment of TRBD2 cannot be checked, as there is no DNA. Germline CDR1 SGHVS, CDR2 FNYEAQ. The CDR3 consists of 15 residues. CDR3: CASSQLAGEGETQYF. The whole variable domain, remainder taken from reference TRBV7-6 and TRBJ2-5, is GAGVSQSPRYKVTKRGQDVALRCDPISGHVSLYWYRQALGQGPEFLTYFNYEAQQDKSGLPNDRFSAERPEGSISTLTIQRTEQRDSAMYRCASSQLAGEGETQYFGPGTRLLVL.

The chain employs TRBV6-1 and TRBJ2-1; no DNA is available, so the TRBD2 call from TCRdb remains unchecked. Germline CDR1 is MNHNS and CDR2 is SASEGT. The CDR3 has 16 residues. The CDR3 loop is CASSLWTSGGVNEQFF.

V gene TRBV20-1 combines with J gene TRBJ2-7; without DNA, the TCRdb call of TRBD1 cannot be checked. The CDR3 is 15 residues long. CDR1 and CDR2 from the germline V gene are DFQATT and SNEGSKA (reference sequence). CDR3 loop: CSARGGEDRAYEQYF.

This CDR3 reads CASSLGLEGNTGELFF. The chain recombines TRBV5-6 with TRBJ2-2. CDR1 and CDR2 (germline): SGHDT, YYEEEE. The CDR3 totals 16 residues.

This rearrangement joins TRBV28 to TRBJ2-1; TCRdb calls TRBD2, which cannot be checked without DNA. Germline values: CDR1 MDHEN, CDR2 SYDVKM. This CDR3 is built from 18 residues. CDR3 sequence reads: CASSFPKSLGGRGNEQFF.

The chain employs TRBV4-2 and TRBJ2-2; the TCRdb call, TRBD1, lacks DNA for checking. This CDR3 comprises 16 residues. CDR1 LGHNA and CDR2 YNFKEQ come from the germline V gene. CDR3 amino acids: CASSQDFGGGAGELFF.

This rearrangement joins TRBV13 to TRBJ2-5; TCRdb proposes TRBD1, but this gene call is untestable without DNA. This CDR3 spans 13 amino acids. CDR1 and CDR2 from the germline V gene are PRHDT and FYEKMQ (reference sequence). CDR3 protein: CASSYGTPGTQYF.

The chain recombines TRBV4-1 with TRBJ2-5; the D call from TCRdb, TRBD1, cannot be confirmed without DNA. CDR3 length: 18 amino acids. CDR1 and CDR2 (germline): MGHRA, YSYEKL. The CDR3 sequence is CASSQPGTGGVNGETQYF.

The gene calls are TRBV7-9 and TRBJ2-7; the D call from TCRdb, TRBD1, cannot be confirmed without DNA. This CDR3 comprises 15 residues. The germline CDR1 and CDR2 sequences are SEHNR and FQNEAQ (reference sequence). This chain's CDR3 is CASSSPPGATYEQYF.

This chain uses TRBV6-5 with TRBJ1-1. This CDR3 has 16 residues. Germline V gives CDR1 MNHEY, CDR2 SVGAGI. CDR3 protein: CASSYSKIRMNTEAFF.

The gene calls are TRBV2 and TRBJ2-1; TCRdb reports TRBD1, a call that lacks DNA to check it against. CDR3 length: 15 amino acids. Germline V gene lookup returns CDR1 SNHLY and CDR2 FYNNEI. The CDR3 region is CASRGTGVMGNEQFF.

The rearrangement links TRBV6-4 to TRBJ1-4. The CDR3 runs to 15 residues. Germline values: CDR1 MRHNA, CDR2 SNTAGT. The CDR3 loop is CASRRTATTNEKLFF.

V and J are TRBV3-1 and TRBJ1-1; TCRdb returns TRBD1, unconfirmable since there is no DNA. The CDR3 runs 14 residues. Looked up from germline, CDR1 is LGHDT and CDR2 is YNNKEL (reference sequence). The CDR3 is CASSQERGFAEAFF.

The chain joins TRBV20-1 to TRBJ2-5. The length of the CDR3 is 15 residues. The germline CDR1 and CDR2 sequences are DFQATT and SNEGSKA (reference sequence). The CDR3 protein is CSARDLSATQETQYF.

The chain uses TRBV28 and TRBJ2-1; without DNA, the TCRdb call of TRBD1 cannot be checked. The CDR3 extends over 15 amino acids. Germline values: CDR1 MDHEN, CDR2 SYDVKM. This CDR3 reads CASSFRGTADNEQFF. The full variable domain, rest sourced from reference TRBV28 and TRBJ2-1, is DVKVTQSSRYLVKRTGEKVFLECVQDMDHENMFWYRQDPGLGLRLIYFSYDVKMKEKGDIPEGYSVSREKKERFSLILESASTNQTSMYLCASSFRGTADNEQFFGPGTRLTVL.

This chain connects TRBV4-1 to TRBJ2-1; the TCRdb call, TRBD2, lacks DNA for checking. CDR1 is MGHRA, CDR2 YSYEKL, per germline. The CDR3 spans 13 residues. CDR3 protein: CASSQDTTGRQFF.

This chain connects TRBV19 to TRBJ1-1. This CDR3 comprises 14 residues. Germline V gives CDR1 LNHDA, CDR2 SQIVND (reference sequence). CDR3 residues: CASTLFALNTEAFF. Full variable domain (rest looked up from reference TRBV19 and TRBJ1-1): DGGITQSPKYLFRKEGQNVTLSCEQNLNHDAMYWYRQDPGQGLRLIYYSQIVNDFQKGDIAEGYSVSREKKESFPLTVTSAQKNPTAFYLCASTLFALNTEAFFGQGTRLTVV.

J is TRBJ1-5 and V is TRBV6-1. This CDR3 contains 15 residues. Per the germline V gene, CDR1 is MNHNS and CDR2 is SASEGT. CDR3 in amino acids: CASTMTTYSNQPQHF.

This chain connects TRBV28 to TRBJ1-1; the TCRdb D gene call, TRBD1, has no DNA to confirm it. There are 13 residues in the CDR3. Germline V gene data show CDR1 as MDHEN and CDR2 as SYDVKM. This CDR3 reads CASSPPGDTEAFF.

The V gene is TRBV7-6, the J gene TRBJ2-1; TCRdb designates TRBD2, a call that cannot be tested without DNA. The CDR3 covers 16 residues. The V gene's germline CDR1 is SGHVS and CDR2 FNYEAQ. The CDR3 is CASSLSLAGTDNEQFF.

This chain links TRBV6-2 or TRBV6-3 with TRBJ2-6; TCRdb gives TRBD1 as the D gene, but with no DNA this cannot be confirmed. The CDR3 is made up of 18 amino acids. CDR1 and CDR2 from the germline V gene are MNHEY and SVGEGT. CDR3 residues: CASSYERGPYSGANVLTF.

The V and J genes are TRBV29-1 and TRBJ2-3. This CDR3 is built from 13 residues. The germline V gene has CDR1 SQVTM and CDR2 ANQGSEA. The CDR3 loop reads CSVEIGNTDTQYF.